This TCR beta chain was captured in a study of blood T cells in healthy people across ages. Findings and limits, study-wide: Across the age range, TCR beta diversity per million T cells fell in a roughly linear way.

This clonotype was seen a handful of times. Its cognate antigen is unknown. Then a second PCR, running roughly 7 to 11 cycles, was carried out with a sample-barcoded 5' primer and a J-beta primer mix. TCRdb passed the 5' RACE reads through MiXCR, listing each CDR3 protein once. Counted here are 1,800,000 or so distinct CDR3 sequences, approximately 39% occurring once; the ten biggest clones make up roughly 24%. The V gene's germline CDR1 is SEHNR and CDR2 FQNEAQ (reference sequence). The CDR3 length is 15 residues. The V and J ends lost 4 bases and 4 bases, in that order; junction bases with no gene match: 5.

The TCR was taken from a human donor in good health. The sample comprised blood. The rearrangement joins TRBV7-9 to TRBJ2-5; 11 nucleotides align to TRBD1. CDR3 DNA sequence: TGTGCCAGCAGCTCGCGGGGGACAGGGGGAGAGACCCAGTACTTC. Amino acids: CASSSRGTGGETQYF.